Below, 30 T cell receptor beta chains from the same sample are listed, as sequenced in a study of T cells in tumors after PD-1 blockade. Only in-frame clones appear in the TCRdb table, and some are missing; sequencing was by immunoSEQ multiplex PCR. This sample has some 47,000 clones, with 79% found just once. Sequencing was performed on PBMCs, taken before anti-PD-1 treatment. These receptor sequences come from a human donor with basal cell carcinoma.

This chain uses TRBV7-9 with TRBJ2-1; the match to TRBD2 covers 7 bases. The V segment lost 4 bases and the J segment 0 bases; nucleotides outside the gene matches: 6. CDR3 length: 16 residues. Per the germline V gene, CDR1 is SEHNR and CDR2 is FQNEAQ (reference sequence). The CDR3 bases are TGTGCCAGCAGCTCATGGCGGGGGATCTCCTACAATGAGCAGTTCTTC. It codes for CASSSWRGISYNEQFF.

The CDR3 bases are TGTGCCAGTAGCGTCCTATTCTCTGGAAACACCATATATTTT. Translation: CASSVLFSGNTIYF. The chain couples TRBV19 to TRBJ1-3, with D unresolved. Per the germline V gene, CDR1 is LNHDA and CDR2 is SQIVND (reference sequence). This CDR3 is 14 amino acids long. V lost 6 bases and J 0 bases, leaving 9 bases between the germline ends.

This clone appeared a few times. The J gene is TRBJ1-1, the V gene TRBV20-1; 8 bases fit TRBD1. The CDR3 totals 11 residues. CDR1 and CDR2 from the germline V gene are DFQATT and SNEGSKA (reference sequence). The junction had 4 bases not matched to a gene; V was cut back by 7 bases and J by 6 bases. CDR3 bases: TGCAGTGGGGACAGGAAGGCTGAAGCTTTCTTT. Encoded protein: CSGDRKAEAFF.

The chain is built from TRBV25-1 and TRBJ2-4; D not certain. The CDR3 contains 11 residues. Germline CDR1 is MGHDK and CDR2 is SYGVNS. Trimming stripped 8 bases from V and 7 bases from J, with 9 bases between. CDR3 sequence: CASLSNNIQYF. The CDR3 region has the DNA TGTGCCAGCCTCAGCAATAACATTCAGTACTTC. Combining the CDR3 with reference TRBV25-1 and TRBJ2-4 gives the whole variable domain EADIYQTPRYLVIGTGKKITLECSQTMGHDKMYWYQQDPGMELHLIHYSYGVNSTEKGDLSSESTVSRIRTEHFPLTLESARPSHTSQYLCASLSNNIQYFGAGTRLSVL.

The V call is TRBV28, the J call TRBJ1-2; TRBD1 agrees at 7 bases. The length of the CDR3 is 13 residues. Germline V gene data show CDR1 as MDHEN and CDR2 as SYDVKM. With 5 bases clipped from V and 4 bases from J, the junction kept 4 bases outside the gene matches. The CDR3 coding sequence is TGTGCCAGCAGTCCCACAGGGGTCTATGGCTACACCTTC. Its protein is CASSPTGVYGYTF.

The rearrangement links TRBV4-1 to TRBJ2-2; D is perhaps TRBD1 (6 bases). Trimming removed 0 bases from V and 3 bases from J, with 17 bases in between. The CDR3 consists of 18 residues. The germline gives CDR1 MGHRA, CDR2 YSYEKL. Written as DNA, the CDR3 is TGCGCCAGCAGCCAAGATCGGAGCGGCAGGGGATACACCGGGGAGCTGTTTTTT. As protein: CASSQDRSGRGYTGELFF.

The chain uses TRBV2 and TRBJ2-7; no definite D call. The CDR3 length is 14 residues. Germline loops: CDR1 SNHLY, CDR2 FYNNEI. The ends were cut back, 2 bases at V and 1 base at J, with 9 bases in the middle. The CDR3 sequence is CASSEIRESYEQYF. The CDR3 region has the DNA TGTGCCAGCAGTGAAATTCGAGAATCCTACGAGCAGTACTTC.

The rearrangement links TRBV28 to TRBJ2-1; 10 bases agree with TRBD2. Germline values: CDR1 MDHEN, CDR2 SYDVKM. The CDR3 sequence is 17 residues long. V was clipped by 3 bases and J by 8 bases; unmatched bases: 13. CDR3 sequence: CASSFTTSGYYPYEQFF. In nucleotides, the CDR3 is TGTGCCAGCAGTTTTACGACTAGCGGGTACTACCCCTATGAGCAGTTCTTC.

The chain couples TRBV6-5 to TRBJ2-7; D may be TRBD2 (5 bases). V was cut by 5 bases and J by 6 bases, with 20 bases left in between. Germline V gene lookup returns CDR1 MNHEY and CDR2 SVGAGI. The CDR3 has 15 residues. CDR3 coding DNA: TGTGCCAGCAGTCGAAAGCGGTGGCAGAGAGGCGAGCAGTACTTC. As protein: CASSRKRWQRGEQYF.

This rearrangement joins TRBV14 to TRBJ2-5, with D tentatively TRBD2 (6 bases). CDR3 length: 14 residues. V gave up 0 bases and J gave up 5 bases, with 10 bases separating them. CDR1 and CDR2 (germline): SGHDN, FVKESK. This chain's CDR3 is CASSQDQGRETQYF. Here the CDR3 DNA reads TGTGCCAGCAGCCAAGACCAAGGGAGGGAGACCCAGTACTTC.

V usage is TRBV5-4 and J usage is TRBJ1-2; 8 bases agree with TRBD1. The CDR3 length is 14 residues. Per germline, CDR1 SGHNT and CDR2 YYREEE (reference sequence). V was pared by 5 bases and J by 7 bases, with 10 bases of the junction left unmatched. The CDR3 protein is CASRPGQGNPGYTF. The CDR3 DNA is TGTGCCAGCAGACCTGGACAGGGAAACCCTGGCTACACCTTC.

This chain uses TRBV5-3 with TRBJ2-1; TRBD2 matches 13 bases. TRBV5-3 is noted as an ORF with a role that remains uncertain. CDR3 length: 20 amino acids. The V segment lost 3 bases and the J segment 4 bases; nucleotides outside the gene matches: 16. CDR3 amino acids: CARSYSPPGLAGNFYNEQFF. The CDR3 DNA reads TGTGCCAGAAGCTACTCCCCCCCGGGACTAGCGGGAAATTTTTACAATGAGCAGTTCTTC.

The chain joins TRBV6-1 to TRBJ2-1; D call uncertain. Germline assignment: CDR1 MNHNS and CDR2 SASEGT. Between the trimmed V and J ends, which lost 3 bases and 2 bases, there was a span of 5 bases. This CDR3 spans 13 amino acids. The CDR3 region is CASSESTYNEQFF. DNA for the CDR3: TGTGCCAGCAGTGAGTCTACCTACAATGAGCAGTTCTTC.

The CDR3 sequence: CASSAGRGYTEAFF. The CDR3, as DNA: TGCGCCAGCAGCGCCGGGAGGGGGTACACTGAAGCTTTCTTT. This chain joins TRBV5-1 and TRBJ1-1; D possibly corresponds to TRBD1 (6 bases). Germline CDR1 is SGHRS and CDR2 is YFSETQ. This CDR3 region has 14 residues. V was trimmed by 4 bases and J by 3 bases, leaving 13 bases between them. The whole variable domain, filled in from reference TRBV5-1 and TRBJ1-1, reads KAGVTQTPRYLIKTRGQQVTLSCSPISGHRSVSWYQQTPGQGLQFLFEYFSETQRNKGNFPGRFSGRQFSNSRSEMNVSTLELGDSALYLCASSAGRGYTEAFFGQGTRLTVV.

In its sample, this clone was seen once. The chain joins TRBV5-6 to TRBJ2-2; TRBD2 matches 12 bases. The CDR3 has 15 residues. With 4 bases clipped from V and 7 bases from J, the junction kept 5 bases outside the gene matches. CDR1 SGHDT and CDR2 YYEEEE come from the germline V gene. The CDR3 protein is CASSGGLAGYGELFF. The CDR3 coding sequence is TGTGCCAGCAGCGGCGGACTAGCGGGGTACGGGGAGCTGTTTTTT.

The chain is built from TRBV2 and TRBJ2-1; D remains unclear. Germline lookup yields CDR1 SNHLY and CDR2 FYNNEI. The CDR3 runs 11 residues. V lost 6 bases, J lost 4 bases, and 4 bases lay in between. This CDR3 is CASREYNEQFF. Written as DNA, the CDR3 is TGTGCCAGCAGGGAGTACAATGAGCAGTTCTTC.

This rearrangement joins TRBV10-3 to TRBJ2-1; TRBD1 agrees at 10 bases. V was clipped by 0 bases and J by 5 bases; unmatched bases: 1. The germline V gene has CDR1 ENHRY and CDR2 SYGVKD. The CDR3 runs 15 residues. The CDR3 protein is CAISESGQGNNEQFF. In DNA form, the CDR3 reads TGTGCCATCAGTGAGTCGGGACAGGGGAACAATGAGCAGTTCTTC.

The chain is built from TRBV7-3 and TRBJ1-1; no clear D gene. V lost 2 bases, J lost 1 base, and 5 bases lay in between. Germline V gives CDR1 SGHTA, CDR2 FQGTGA. CDR3 length: 13 residues. The CDR3 is CASSLQSNTEAFF. CDR3 in DNA: TGTGCCAGCAGCTTACAATCGAACACTGAAGCTTTCTTT.

V gene TRBV5-4 combines with J gene TRBJ2-3, with D perhaps TRBD2 (6 bases). This CDR3 has 16 amino acids. The ends were cut back, 3 bases at V and 5 bases at J, with 19 bases in the middle. Germline assignment: CDR1 SGHNT and CDR2 YYREEE (reference sequence). CDR3 region: CASSSGASAVRDTQYF. The CDR3 DNA reads TGTGCCAGCAGCTCCGGAGCTAGCGCGGTTAGAGATACGCAGTATTTT.

The rearrangement uses TRBV3-1 (or the pseudogene TRBV3-2) and TRBJ2-5, with 14 positions matching TRBD2. Trimming removed 0 bases from V and 4 bases from J; junction bases left unmatched: 7. CDR1 and CDR2 from the germline V gene are LGHDT and YNNKEL (reference sequence). This CDR3 is built from 18 residues. In nucleotides, the CDR3 is TGTGCCAGCAGCCAAGATCCCTCCGGGACTAGCGGGAGAGAGACCCAGTACTTC. It translates to CASSQDPSGTSGRETQYF.

In DNA form, the CDR3 reads TGCGCCAGCAGCTGGGGGTTGGGAGGGCTCACAGATACGCAGTATTTT. This codes for CASSWGLGGLTDTQYF. The genes are TRBV5-1 and TRBJ2-3, with 7 nucleotides matching TRBD2. Germline V gene data show CDR1 as SGHRS and CDR2 as YFSETQ. The CDR3 covers 16 residues. V was clipped by 3 bases and J by 2 bases; unmatched bases: 9.

The chain has TRBV9 and TRBJ1-6; 7 bases match TRBD1. V shed 2 bases, J shed 7 bases, and the junction held 6 bases outside the gene matches. The CDR3 is 15 amino acids. Germline values: CDR1 SGDLS, CDR2 YYNGEE. The chain's CDR3 is CASSVTGLGNSPLHF. The CDR3 DNA reads TGTGCCAGCAGCGTGACAGGGCTCGGCAATTCACCCCTCCACTTT.

The chain has TRBV5-4 and TRBJ2-3, with 8 bases fitting TRBD1. The germline V gene encodes CDR1 SGHNT and CDR2 YYREEE (reference sequence). This CDR3 has 17 amino acids. The V segment lost 4 bases and the J segment 3 bases; nucleotides outside the gene matches: 13. In DNA form, the CDR3 reads TGTGCCAGCAGCACCCTAGATGGGACAGGTCTTACAGATACGCAGTATTTT. It is translated as CASSTLDGTGLTDTQYF.

J is TRBJ1-1 and V is TRBV30, with D unresolved. This CDR3 comprises 16 residues. CDR1 is GTSNPN and CDR2 is SVGIG in the germline V gene (reference sequence). V was cut by 2 bases and J by 7 bases, with 23 bases left in between. CDR3: CAWSPDYDTAKDEAFF. CDR3 nucleotide sequence: TGTGCCTGGAGTCCCGACTACGACACAGCGAAAGATGAAGCTTTCTTT.

This clone has only a few counts. The chain is built from TRBV6-6 and TRBJ1-2; the D gene is possibly TRBD1 (6 bases). The germline V and J ends were trimmed by 5 bases and 4 bases, with 17 bases remaining between them. This CDR3 region has 15 residues. Germline lookup yields CDR1 MNHNY and CDR2 SVGAGI (reference sequence). The CDR3 coding sequence is TGTGCCAGCAGTGCAGAACAGGGTAGGGGCTATGGCTACACCTTC. Its protein product is CASSAEQGRGYGYTF.

The chain joins TRBV12-2 to TRBJ2-2; the table assigns TRBD1, which was not confirmed against the DNA. TRBV12-2 is shown as a pseudogene. The CDR3 covers 17 residues. The DNA of the CDR3 is TGTGCAAGTCGCTTAGTACCGGGACAGCCGAACACCGGGGAGCTGTTTTTT. Residues: CASRLVPGQPNTGELFF.

This clone was observed a few times. The chain joins TRBV10-2 to TRBJ2-7, with TRBD1 as a possible D gene (6 bases). This CDR3 spans 16 amino acids. Germline CDR1 WSHSY, CDR2 SAAADI. V shed 6 bases and J shed 0 bases, with 18 bases lying between them. CDR3 protein: CASRGSGQKFSYEQYF. The CDR3 coding sequence is TGCGCCAGCAGAGGGAGTGGACAGAAGTTCTCCTACGAGCAGTACTTC.

The chain carries TRBV28 and TRBJ1-5; 8 nucleotides agree with TRBD1. The CDR3 loop spans 14 amino acids. Germline V CDR1 and CDR2: MDHEN, SYDVKM. V was pared by 6 bases and J by 10 bases, with 11 bases of the junction left unmatched. CDR3 DNA sequence: TGTGCCAGCAGCCCAAGCCTACAGGGGGTTCCCCAGCATTTT. Translated, it gives CASSPSLQGVPQHF.

The chain links TRBV27 to TRBJ1-2; D unclear. The V end lost 5 bases, the J end lost 7 bases, and 8 bases lay between the germline ends. This CDR3 region has 11 residues. Germline lookup yields CDR1 MNHEY and CDR2 SMNVEV (reference sequence). CDR3 in amino acids: CASSGGFGYTF. CDR3 coding DNA: TGTGCCAGCAGTGGAGGGTTTGGCTACACCTTC.

The V and J genes are TRBV24-1 and TRBJ2-7; 9 bases match TRBD1. The V and J ends lost 9 bases and 4 bases, in that order; junction bases with no gene match: 9. Germline V gene sequence: CDR1 KGHDR, CDR2 SFDVKD. This CDR3 has 14 amino acids. Here the CDR3 reads CATPAGTGFYEQYF. The CDR3 DNA is TGTGCCACCCCAGCCGGGACAGGGTTTTACGAGCAGTACTTC.